A single sample gave rise to the 19 T cell receptor beta chains below, sequenced in a study of blood T cell repertoires in COVID-19. This table comes from immunoSEQ multiplex PCR, and its TCRdb copy is limited to in-frame clones, with some not included. The profile shows roughly 250,000 clones, over 75% of them singletons. The sample comprised peripheral blood. The receptors stem from a woman aged 35 to 49 who had recovered from COVID-19.

Points on this clone: The same CDR3 can be traced to other DNA sequences in this sample. V gene TRBV7-3 combines with J gene TRBJ2-1; D possibly corresponds to TRBD2 (6 bases). The CDR3 extends over 15 amino acids. Deletions cut 0 bases from V and 4 bases from J, with 10 bases between. Germline V lookup: CDR1 SGHTA, CDR2 FQGTGA. This chain's CDR3 is CASSLTAGTYNEQFF. The CDR3 DNA follows: TGTGCCAGCAGCTTAACGGCAGGGACTTACAATGAGCAGTTCTTC. The whole variable domain, filled in from reference TRBV7-3 and TRBJ2-1, reads GAGVSQTPSNKVTEKGKYVELRCDPISGHTALYWYRQSLGQGPEFLIYFQGTGAADDSGLPNDRFFAVRPEGSVSTLKIQRTERGDSAVYLCASSLTAGTYNEQFFGPGTRLTVL.

In DNA form, the CDR3 reads TGTGCCAGCAGCCCCGGGACTAGCGGGAGTAGGGCTTCCTACGAGCAGTACTTC. Translating it yields CASSPGTSGSRASYEQYF. The rearrangement joins TRBV5-4 to TRBJ2-7; 14 bases are shared with TRBD2. Germline V gene lookup returns CDR1 SGHNT and CDR2 YYREEE (reference sequence). The CDR3 is made up of 18 amino acids. V shed 4 bases and J 1 base; nucleotides not matched to a gene: 10.

The rearrangement links TRBV7-9 to TRBJ2-7; weak D call: TRBD2 (5 bases). The germline CDR1 and CDR2 sequences are SEHNR and FQNEAQ (reference sequence). The V gene lost 5 bases and the J gene lost 1 base, with 15 bases spanning the gap. This CDR3 is 15 amino acids long. Here the CDR3 reads CASSLGGFTSYEQYF. The CDR3, as DNA: TGTGCCAGCAGCCTAGGAGGCTTCACATCCTACGAGCAGTACTTC.

This rearrangement joins TRBV6-1 to TRBJ2-7; D is uncertain. The germline V gene has CDR1 MNHNS and CDR2 SASEGT. Trimming took 2 bases from V and 0 from J, leaving 14 bases between them. The CDR3 spans 16 residues. The CDR3 DNA follows: TGTGCCAGCAGTGAAACGATGTCGGTGAGCTCCTACGAGCAGTACTTC. Its protein product is CASSETMSVSSYEQYF.

The V call is TRBV6-5, the J call TRBJ2-7; 7 nucleotides match TRBD2. The J segment lost 4 bases and the V segment lost 8 bases, leaving 11 bases of the junction unmatched. Germline V gene data show CDR1 as MNHEY and CDR2 as SVGAGI. The CDR3 loop spans 14 amino acids. The CDR3 sequence is CASSRGGRGYEQYF. CDR3 in DNA: TGTGCCAGCTCTCGGGGCGGGCGGGGGTACGAGCAGTACTTC.

V usage is TRBV5-1 and J usage is TRBJ2-1; 9 bases line up with TRBD1. Germline V gives CDR1 SGHRS, CDR2 YFSETQ. V shed 4 bases and J 6 bases; nucleotides not matched to a gene: 11. The CDR3 consists of 16 residues. CDR3 in amino acids: CASSRPTRDRANEQFF. The CDR3, as DNA: TGCGCCAGCAGCCGTCCCACTAGGGACAGGGCCAATGAGCAGTTCTTC.

The chain combines TRBV9 with TRBJ2-1; maybe TRBD2 (5 bases). Trimming cost V 4 bases and J 0 bases, with 23 bases left between them. Germline CDR1 and CDR2: SGDLS and YYNGEE. The CDR3 is made up of 19 amino acids. CDR3 bases: TGTGCCAGCAGCCCGCGGGTACGCTCTGGCGGTAGCTCCTACAATGAGCAGTTCTTC. Its translation is CASSPRVRSGGSSYNEQFF. Drawing the rest from reference TRBV9 and TRBJ2-1, the complete variable domain is DSGVTQTPKHLITATGQRVTLRCSPRSGDLSVYWYQQSLDQGLQFLIQYYNGEERAKGNILERFSAQQFPDLHSELNLSSLELGDSALYFCASSPRVRSGGSSYNEQFFGPGTRLTVL.

This clone appeared once. J is TRBJ2-3 and V is TRBV3-1 (or the pseudogene TRBV3-2); 10 nucleotides align to TRBD2. The germline V gene has CDR1 LGHDT and CDR2 YNNKEL (reference sequence). J lost 3 bases, V lost 4 bases, and 4 bases had no gene match. This CDR3 is built from 15 residues. CDR3 in DNA: TGTGCCAGCAGCCGAAGACTAGCGGGTACAGATACGCAGTATTTT. The encoded protein is CASSRRLAGTDTQYF.

This chain joins TRBV4-1 and TRBJ1-1; D may be TRBD1 (6 bases). Germline V gene lookup returns CDR1 MGHRA and CDR2 YSYEKL. The CDR3 length is 15 residues. The V gene lost 1 base and the J gene lost 3 bases, with 12 bases spanning the gap. Written as DNA, the CDR3 is TGCGCCAGCAGCCAAGGTCACAGGGCCTACACTGAAGCTTTCTTT. Encoded protein: CASSQGHRAYTEAFF.

The CDR3 DNA reads as TGTGCCAGCAGCTTAGGGGGCACAATCATCTCCTACGAGCAGTACTTC. As protein: CASSLGGTIISYEQYF. The chain employs TRBV7-8 and TRBJ2-7, with D tentatively TRBD1 (5 bases). The germline CDR1 and CDR2 sequences are SGHVS and FQNEAQ. The CDR3 runs 16 residues. V dropped 1 base and J dropped 0 bases, with 13 bases sitting between them.

The rearrangement links TRBV7-2 to TRBJ2-7, with 13 bases identical to TRBD2. In germline, CDR1 is SGHTA, CDR2 FQGNSA. The V gene end was trimmed by 4 bases and the J gene end by 3 bases; junction bases not matched to a gene: 9. This CDR3 is 17 amino acids long. The CDR3 loop is CASSSHLWTSGSYEQYF. In nucleotides, the CDR3 is TGTGCCAGCAGCTCCCACCTGTGGACTAGCGGGAGCTACGAGCAGTACTTC.

This clone was detected once. V and J are TRBV4-2 and TRBJ2-3; 8 bases map to TRBD2. Germline V lookup: CDR1 LGHNA, CDR2 YNFKEQ. V lost 3 bases to trimming and J lost 5 bases; unmatched junction nucleotides: 13. The CDR3 is 17 residues long. Here the CDR3 reads CASSQIRGPGGLDTQYF. CDR3 bases: TGTGCCAGCAGCCAGATCAGAGGGCCGGGAGGGCTAGATACGCAGTATTTT.

The chain recombines TRBV19 with TRBJ2-5, with D tentatively TRBD1 (5 bases). V lost 5 bases, J lost 7 bases, and 11 bases lay in between. The CDR3 is 12 residues long. Germline V CDR1 and CDR2: LNHDA, SQIVND (reference sequence). The CDR3 sequence is CASSGHKGTQYF. CDR3 coding DNA: TGTGCCAGTAGTGGACATAAAGGGACCCAGTACTTC.

The chain employs TRBV13 and TRBJ2-1; 9 bases match TRBD2. The CDR3 is made up of 17 amino acids. The V gene's germline CDR1 is PRHDT and CDR2 FYEKMQ (reference sequence). Germline trimming cut 5 bases from V and 4 bases from J; bases unmatched to any gene: 12. CDR3 DNA: TGTGCCAGCAGCCCCTGGGCTAGCGGGAATACTTACAATGAGCAGTTCTTC. This translates into CASSPWASGNTYNEQFF.

The chain employs TRBV5-1 and TRBJ1-1, with D maybe TRBD1 (5 bases). The germline CDR1 and CDR2 sequences are SGHRS and YFSETQ. V was pared by 5 bases and J by 1 base, with 12 bases between. The CDR3 is 14 residues long. In DNA, the CDR3 is TGCGCCAGCAGTACCGGACAAGGGAACACTGAAGCTTTCTTT. Its protein product is CASSTGQGNTEAFF.

In DNA form, the CDR3 reads TGTGCCAGCCGACATGTAACAGGGAACACTGAAGCTTTCTTT. This encodes CASRHVTGNTEAFF. The chain has TRBV11-2 and TRBJ1-1; tentative D call: TRBD1 (5 bases). CDR1 SGHAT and CDR2 FQNNGV come from the germline V gene. V lost 8 bases, J lost 1 base, and 14 bases lay in between. The CDR3 runs 14 residues.

This clone appeared once. The chain couples TRBV18 to TRBJ2-5; 7 bases align to TRBD1. V lost 6 bases and J lost 4; bases outside the gene matches: 5. In germline, CDR1 is KGHSH, CDR2 LQKENI. This CDR3 comprises 13 residues. The CDR3 DNA reads as TGTGCCAGCTCCCAGACAGGGCGAGAGACCCAGTACTTC. Protein product: CASSQTGRETQYF.

The chain carries TRBV7-2 and TRBJ1-4; D is undetermined. Germline lookup yields CDR1 SGHTA and CDR2 FQGNSA. The V gene lost 4 bases and the J gene lost 0 bases, with 9 bases spanning the gap. The length of the CDR3 is 15 residues. CDR3 protein: CASSSSGATNEKLFF. CDR3 bases: TGTGCCAGCAGCTCGTCGGGAGCAACTAATGAAAAACTGTTTTTT.

J is TRBJ1-2 and V is TRBV29-1; 7 bases match TRBD1. The CDR3 loop spans 13 amino acids. The V and J ends lost 5 bases and 6 bases, in that order; junction bases with no gene match: 9. Germline CDR1 is SQVTM and CDR2 is ANQGSEA. The CDR3: CSVHRGYMDGYTF. As DNA, the CDR3 is TGCAGCGTTCACAGGGGTTATATGGATGGCTACACCTTC. The full variable domain, rest sourced from reference TRBV29-1 and TRBJ1-2, is SAVISQKPSRDICQRGTSLTIQCQVDSQVTMMFWYRQQPGQSLTLIATANQGSEATYESGFVIDKFPISRPNLTFSTLTVSNMSPEDSSIYLCSVHRGYMDGYTFGSGTRLTVV.